Shown below are 17 T cell receptor beta chains from a single sample sequenced in a study of identical twins. TCRdb called the 5' RACE reads again in MiXCR, with one record for every CDR3 protein. The sample includes 500,000 to 550,000 distinct CDR3 sequences, 20% to 25% of them seen just once. These records were also assigned to another study, of yellow fever vaccine responses in identical twins.

Sequenced input: CD4+ T cells sorted from blood. These receptors all come from a young woman in good health.

The chain links TRBV7-8 to TRBJ2-1; TRBD2 aligns across 14 bases. After removal of 5 bases from V and 1 base from J, the junction contained 7 bases not matched to a gene. CDR3 size: 18 residues. Germline CDR1 and CDR2: SGHVS and FQNEAQ. The CDR3 nucleotides are TGTGCCAGCAGCCCGAGACTAGCGGGAGGGCGGTCCTACAATGAGCAGTTCTTC. Protein product: CASSPRLAGGRSYNEQFF.

The V call is TRBV7-9, the J call TRBJ1-1; 7 positions match TRBD1. The V gene's germline CDR1 is SEHNR and CDR2 FQNEAQ (reference sequence). The CDR3 length is 14 residues. Trimming removed 3 bases from V and 4 bases from J; junction bases left unmatched: 5. CDR3 nucleotide sequence: TGTGCCAGCAGCTTTCCGGGACAGCTCACTGAAGCTTTCTTT. It encodes CASSFPGQLTEAFF.

The chain combines TRBV4-1 with TRBJ2-2; 11 bases agree with TRBD1. V was clipped by 0 bases and J by 7 bases; unmatched bases: 10. The CDR3 consists of 18 residues. Germline V gene data show CDR1 as MGHRA and CDR2 as YSYEKL. CDR3 amino acids: CASSQDFAGTGGIGELFF. In nucleotides, the CDR3 is TGCGCCAGCAGCCAAGATTTCGCCGGGACAGGGGGAATCGGGGAGCTGTTTTTT.

The chain recombines TRBV14 with TRBJ2-3; no definite D call. Germline CDR1 and CDR2: SGHDN and FVKESK. The V end was cut by 0 bases, the J end by 2 bases, with 15 bases between. The CDR3 consists of 17 residues. The CDR3, as DNA: TGTGCCAGCAGCCAAGATGAATTCGCCCAAATCACAGATACGCAGTATTTT. It is translated as CASSQDEFAQITDTQYF. The full variable domain, with the rest looked up from reference TRBV14 and TRBJ2-3, is EAGVTQFPSHSVIEKGQTVTLRCDPISGHDNLYWYRRVMGKEIKFLLHFVKESKQDESGMPNNRFLAERTGGTYSTLKVQPAELEDSGVYFCASSQDEFAQITDTQYFGPGTRLTVL.

The V gene is TRBV10-3, the J gene TRBJ1-2; D possibly corresponds to TRBD1 (5 bases). V lost 6 bases, J lost 5 bases, and 10 bases lay in between. The CDR3 runs 12 residues. Looked up from germline, CDR1 is ENHRY and CDR2 is SYGVKD. CDR3 in amino acids: CAISDSQYGYTF. CDR3 bases: TGTGCCATCAGCGACAGCCAGTATGGCTACACCTTC.

This clonotype was seen a handful of times. This chain links TRBV28 with TRBJ2-5; 7 nucleotides align to TRBD1. With V trimmed by 2 bases and J by 2 bases, 5 bases remained unmatched. Germline assignment: CDR1 MDHEN and CDR2 SYDVKM. This CDR3 spans 15 amino acids. The CDR3 spells CASSLAGGSQETQYF. The CDR3 DNA reads as TGTGCCAGCAGTTTAGCAGGGGGTAGTCAAGAGACCCAGTACTTC.

This clonotype was seen ten or more times. The rearrangement links TRBV7-2 to TRBJ2-1; TRBD2 aligns across 14 bases. After removal of 1 base from V and 3 bases from J, the junction contained 2 bases not matched to a gene. The germline gives CDR1 SGHTA, CDR2 FQGNSA. The CDR3 runs to 17 residues. CDR3 DNA: TGTGCCAGCAGCTTAGGACTAGCGGGAGGGGGCTACAATGAGCAGTTCTTC. It yields the protein CASSLGLAGGGYNEQFF.

V gene TRBV7-9 combines with J gene TRBJ1-2, with D uncertain. Germline V gene data show CDR1 as SEHNR and CDR2 as FQNEAQ (reference sequence). The length of the CDR3 is 14 residues. Trimming removed 2 bases at V and 5 bases at J, with 12 bases between. CDR3 DNA sequence: TGTGCCAGCAGCTTATCGGGAGGATGGTATGGCTACACCTTC. Protein product: CASSLSGGWYGYTF. Variable domain in full (rest from reference TRBV7-9 and TRBJ1-2): DTGVSQNPRHKITKRGQNVTFRCDPISEHNRLYWYRQTLGQGPEFLTYFQNEAQLEKSRLLSDRFSAERPKGSFSTLEIQRTEQGDSAMYLCASSLSGGWYGYTFGSGTRLTVV.

Only a few counts were recorded for this clonotype. V is TRBV4-1 and J is TRBJ2-5, with TRBD2 identical over 13 bases. Unmatched junction bases numbered 6, after V lost 4 bases and J lost 4 bases. CDR3 length equals 16 residues. Germline values: CDR1 MGHRA, CDR2 YSYEKL. The CDR3 region has the DNA TGCGCCAGCAGCCTAGGGACTAGCGGGGCTTTAGAGACCCAGTACTTC. Translation gives CASSLGTSGALETQYF.

The gene calls are TRBV12-3 or TRBV12-4 and TRBJ1-1; 8 bases align to TRBD1. This CDR3 region has 12 residues. V lost 7 bases, J lost 10 bases, and 8 bases stayed unmatched. CDR3 region: CASILSTGGAFF. The CDR3 region has the DNA TGTGCCAGCATCTTATCCACAGGGGGAGCTTTCTTT.

This rearrangement joins TRBV6-1 to TRBJ2-7, with D perhaps matching TRBD1 (5 bases). The CDR3 is 13 amino acids. Germline values: CDR1 MNHNS, CDR2 SASEGT. V dropped 2 bases and J dropped 4 bases, with 9 bases sitting between them. CDR3 in amino acids: CASSESYRYEQYV. DNA of the CDR3: TGTGCCAGCAGTGAATCGTACAGGTACGAGCAGTACGTC.

J is TRBJ2-7 and V is TRBV19; D uncertain. Trimming removed 5 bases from V and 2 bases from J, with 10 bases in between. The CDR3 has 13 amino acids. Per germline, CDR1 LNHDA and CDR2 SQIVND (reference sequence). CDR3: CASSSDQPYEQYF. The CDR3 DNA reads TGTGCCAGTAGTTCGGACCAACCCTACGAGCAGTACTTC.

This chain's CDR3 is CATSDLTLGGGEYF. As DNA, the CDR3 is TGTGCCACCAGTGATTTAACACTAGGCGGAGGGGAGTACTTC. The chain links TRBV24-1 to TRBJ2-7, with D perhaps matching TRBD2 (6 bases). V gave up 1 base and J gave up 11 bases, with 17 bases separating them. Germline values: CDR1 KGHDR, CDR2 SFDVKD. The CDR3 is 14 residues long.

This sequence joins TRBV19 and TRBJ1-4, with 12 bases lining up with TRBD1. Germline CDR1 and CDR2: LNHDA and SQIVND (reference sequence). This CDR3 has 17 amino acids. The junction had 9 bases not matched to a gene; V was cut back by 5 bases and J by 5 bases. CDR3 sequence reads: CASSARDRGQGNEKLFF. In nucleotides, the CDR3 is TGTGCCAGTAGTGCCCGGGACAGGGGGCAGGGGAATGAAAAACTGTTTTTT.

The V and J genes are TRBV7-9 and TRBJ2-5, with 7 bases aligning to TRBD1. Germline values: CDR1 SEHNR, CDR2 FQNEAQ (reference sequence). The CDR3 has 16 amino acids. Trimming removed 5 bases from V and 2 bases from J; junction bases left unmatched: 11. The CDR3 here is CASSTIRTGPQETQYF. The CDR3 bases are TGTGCCAGCAGCACAATCCGGACAGGACCTCAAGAGACCCAGTACTTC.

The chain employs TRBV5-1 and TRBJ2-5, with D tentatively TRBD1 or TRBD2 (5 bases each). V lost 0 bases to trimming and J lost 1 base, with 16 bases between them. Looked up from germline, CDR1 is SGHRS and CDR2 is YFSETQ. The CDR3 is 17 residues long. The CDR3 loop reads CASSLGTGQSIQETQYF. The CDR3 region has the DNA TGCGCCAGCAGCTTGGGCACGGGGCAGTCTATCCAAGAGACCCAGTACTTC.

The chain carries TRBV3-1 and TRBJ1-1; no reliable D call. Trimming took 2 bases from V and 1 from J, leaving 11 bases between them. Germline assignment: CDR1 LGHDT and CDR2 YNNKEL (reference sequence). The CDR3 is 15 residues long. The CDR3 spells CASSQYVAGNTEAFF. The CDR3 DNA sequence: TGTGCCAGCAGCCAATACGTGGCAGGGAACACTGAAGCTTTCTTT.